Sequencing of this T cell receptor (beta chain) was carried out in a study of T cell responses to AZD1222 COVID-19 vaccine. Study overall: Recipients boosted at about 4 weeks or about 12 weeks are pooled. Study-wide results and limits: It was only a handful of AZD1222 recipients who were seropositive at baseline. Clonal diversity was possibly underestimated; the donors were predominantly white British and more often female. Reportedly, nearly half of unique spike TCRs recognized epitopes outside B.1.351/B.1.1.7 mutations.

The data were produced by immunoSEQ multiplex PCR, yet TCRdb's version contains in-frame clones alone and is incomplete. The sample contains 30,000 to 35,000 clones, 80% to 90% of which appear only once. Germline CDR1 and CDR2: LNHDA and SQIVND (reference sequence). The CDR3 is 12 residues long. After removal of 3 bases from V and 12 bases from J, the junction contained 5 bases not matched to a gene. On this clone itself: Its antigen is still unknown.

The specimen was peripheral blood, collected on day 0 of AZD1222 vaccination. The TCR was taken from an adult in good health. This chain connects TRBV19 to TRBJ1-5; 7 positions agree with TRBD1. CDR3 region: CASSIGTGDQHF. DNA for the CDR3: TGTGCCAGTAGTATCGGAACAGGGGACCAGCATTTT.